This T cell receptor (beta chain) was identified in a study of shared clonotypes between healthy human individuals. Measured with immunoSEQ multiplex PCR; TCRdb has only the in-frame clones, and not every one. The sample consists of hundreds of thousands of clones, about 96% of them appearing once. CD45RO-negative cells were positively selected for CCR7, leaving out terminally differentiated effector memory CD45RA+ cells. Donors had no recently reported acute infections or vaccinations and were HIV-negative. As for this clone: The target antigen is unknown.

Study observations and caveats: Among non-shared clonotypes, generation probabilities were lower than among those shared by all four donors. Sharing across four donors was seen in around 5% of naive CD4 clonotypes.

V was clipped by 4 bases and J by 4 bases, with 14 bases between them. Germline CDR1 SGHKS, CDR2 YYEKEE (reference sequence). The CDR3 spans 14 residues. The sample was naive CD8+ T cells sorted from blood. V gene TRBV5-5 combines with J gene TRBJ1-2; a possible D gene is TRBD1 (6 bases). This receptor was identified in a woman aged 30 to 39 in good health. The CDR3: CASSLGGYGYGYTF. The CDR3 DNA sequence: TGTGCCAGCAGCCTAGGGGGGTATGGCTATGGCTACACCTTC. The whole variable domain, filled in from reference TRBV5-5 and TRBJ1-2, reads DAGVTQSPTHLIKTRGQQVTLRCSPISGHKSVSWYQQVLGQGPQFIFQYYEKEERGRGNFPDRFSARQFPNYSSELNVNALLLGDSALYLCASSLGGYGYGYTFGSGTRLTVV.